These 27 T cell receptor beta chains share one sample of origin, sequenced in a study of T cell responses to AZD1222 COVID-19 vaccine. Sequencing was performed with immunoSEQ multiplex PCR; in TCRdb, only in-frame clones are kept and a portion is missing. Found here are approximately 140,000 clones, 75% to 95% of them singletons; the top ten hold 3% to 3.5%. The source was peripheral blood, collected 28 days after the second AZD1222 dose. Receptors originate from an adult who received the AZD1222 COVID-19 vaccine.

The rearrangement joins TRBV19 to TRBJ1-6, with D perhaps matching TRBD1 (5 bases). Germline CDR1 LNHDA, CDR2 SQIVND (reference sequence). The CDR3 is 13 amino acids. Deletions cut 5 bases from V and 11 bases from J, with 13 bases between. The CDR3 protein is CASSAQGAAPLHF. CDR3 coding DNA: TGTGCCAGTAGTGCTCAGGGAGCTGCACCCCTCCACTTT.

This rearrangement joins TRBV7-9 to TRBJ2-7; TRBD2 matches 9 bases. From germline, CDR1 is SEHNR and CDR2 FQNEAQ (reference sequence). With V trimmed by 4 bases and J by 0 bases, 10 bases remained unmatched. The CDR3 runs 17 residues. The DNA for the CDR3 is TGTGCCAGCAGCTCTAGTCTAGCGGGGATTAGCTCCTACGAGCAGTACTTC. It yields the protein CASSSSLAGISSYEQYF.

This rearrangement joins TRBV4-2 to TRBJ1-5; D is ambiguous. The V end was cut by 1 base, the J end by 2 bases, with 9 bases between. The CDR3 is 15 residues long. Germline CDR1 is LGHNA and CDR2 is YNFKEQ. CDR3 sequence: CASSQVSSGNQPQHF. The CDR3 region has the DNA TGTGCCAGCAGCCAAGTCAGTAGCGGCAATCAGCCCCAGCATTTT.

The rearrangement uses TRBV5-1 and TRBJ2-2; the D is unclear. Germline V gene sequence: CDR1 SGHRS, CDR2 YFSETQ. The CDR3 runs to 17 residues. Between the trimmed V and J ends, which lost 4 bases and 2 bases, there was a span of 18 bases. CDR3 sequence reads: CASSQESHQDNTGELFF. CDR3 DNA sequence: TGCGCCAGCAGCCAGGAATCCCATCAGGATAACACCGGGGAGCTGTTTTTT.

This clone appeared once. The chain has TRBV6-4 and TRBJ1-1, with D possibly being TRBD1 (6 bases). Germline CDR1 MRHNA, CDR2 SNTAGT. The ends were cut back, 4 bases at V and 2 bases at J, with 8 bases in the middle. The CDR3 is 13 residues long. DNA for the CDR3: TGTGCCAGCAGTGTGGGGGCCAACACTGAAGCTTTCTTT. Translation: CASSVGANTEAFF.

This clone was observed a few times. The DNA for the CDR3 is TGCGCCAGCAGCTCAGGGGGGGGCCGGGATACGCAGTATTTT. Its translation: CASSSGGGRDTQYF. The chain couples TRBV5-1 to TRBJ2-3; D tentatively reads TRBD1 or TRBD2 (7 bases each). The V end was cut by 3 bases, the J end by 6 bases, with 14 bases between. The germline CDR1 and CDR2 sequences are SGHRS and YFSETQ. This CDR3 has 14 amino acids.

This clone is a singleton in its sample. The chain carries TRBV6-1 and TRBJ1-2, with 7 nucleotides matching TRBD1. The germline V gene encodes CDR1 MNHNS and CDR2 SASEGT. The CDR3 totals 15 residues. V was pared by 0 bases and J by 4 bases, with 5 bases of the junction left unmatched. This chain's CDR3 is CASSEARGSGYGYTF. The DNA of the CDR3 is TGTGCCAGCAGTGAAGCCAGGGGGAGCGGCTATGGCTACACCTTC.

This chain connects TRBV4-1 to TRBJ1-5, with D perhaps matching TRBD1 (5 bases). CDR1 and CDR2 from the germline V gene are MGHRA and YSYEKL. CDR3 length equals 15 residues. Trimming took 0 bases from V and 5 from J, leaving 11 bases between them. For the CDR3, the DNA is TGCGCCAGCAGCCAAGATAAAAGGGGAGATCAGCCCCAGCATTTT. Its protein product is CASSQDKRGDQPQHF.

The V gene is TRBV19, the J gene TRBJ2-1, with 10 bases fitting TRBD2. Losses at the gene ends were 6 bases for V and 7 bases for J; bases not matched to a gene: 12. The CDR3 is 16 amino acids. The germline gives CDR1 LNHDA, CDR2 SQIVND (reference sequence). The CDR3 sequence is CASRAFSGRPSNEQFF. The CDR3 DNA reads TGTGCCAGTAGGGCGTTTAGCGGGAGGCCTTCGAATGAGCAGTTCTTC.

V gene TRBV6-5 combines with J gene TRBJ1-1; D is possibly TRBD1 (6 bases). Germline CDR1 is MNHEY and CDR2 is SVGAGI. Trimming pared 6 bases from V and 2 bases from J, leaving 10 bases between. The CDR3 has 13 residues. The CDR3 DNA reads TGTGCCAGCAGATGGACAGTTAACACTGAAGCTTTCTTT. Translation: CASRWTVNTEAFF.

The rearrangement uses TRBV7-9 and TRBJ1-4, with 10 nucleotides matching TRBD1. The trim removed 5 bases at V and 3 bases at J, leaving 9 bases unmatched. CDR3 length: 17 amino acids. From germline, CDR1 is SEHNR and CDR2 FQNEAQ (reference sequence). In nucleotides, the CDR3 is TGTGCCAGCAGCCCTGGGACAGGGGATGGGGCTAATGAAAAACTGTTTTTT. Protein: CASSPGTGDGANEKLFF.

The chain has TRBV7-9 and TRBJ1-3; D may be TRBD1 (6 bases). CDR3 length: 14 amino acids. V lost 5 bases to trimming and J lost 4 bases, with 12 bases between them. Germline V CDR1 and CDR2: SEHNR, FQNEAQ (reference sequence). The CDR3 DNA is TGTGCCAGCAGCCCAGGGGTAGGCGGAAACACCATATATTTT. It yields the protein CASSPGVGGNTIYF.

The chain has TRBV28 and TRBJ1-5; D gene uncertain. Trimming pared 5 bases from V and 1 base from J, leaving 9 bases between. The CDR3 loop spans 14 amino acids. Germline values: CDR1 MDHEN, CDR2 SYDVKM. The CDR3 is CASSNGGSNQPQHF. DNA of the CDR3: TGTGCCAGCAGTAACGGTGGGAGCAATCAGCCCCAGCATTTT.

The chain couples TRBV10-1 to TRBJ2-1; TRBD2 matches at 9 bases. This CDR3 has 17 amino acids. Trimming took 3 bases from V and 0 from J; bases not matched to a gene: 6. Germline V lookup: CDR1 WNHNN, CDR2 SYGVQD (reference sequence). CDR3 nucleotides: TGCGCCAGCAGTGACCCTAGCGGGGCCAGCTCCTACAATGAGCAGTTCTTC. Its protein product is CASSDPSGASSYNEQFF.

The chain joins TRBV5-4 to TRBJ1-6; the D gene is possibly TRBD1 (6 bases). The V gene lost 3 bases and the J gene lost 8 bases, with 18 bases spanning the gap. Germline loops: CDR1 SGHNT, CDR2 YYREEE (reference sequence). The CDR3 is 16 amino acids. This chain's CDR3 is CASSSPGGGQYSPLHF. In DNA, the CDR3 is TGTGCCAGCAGCTCCCCCGGTGGGGGGCAATATTCACCCCTCCACTTT.

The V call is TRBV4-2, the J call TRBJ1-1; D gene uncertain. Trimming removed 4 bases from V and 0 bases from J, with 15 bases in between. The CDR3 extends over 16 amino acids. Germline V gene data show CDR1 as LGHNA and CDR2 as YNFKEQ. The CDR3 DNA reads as TGTGCCAGCAGCCCACTAGAGGTGGCCATGAACACTGAAGCTTTCTTT. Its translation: CASSPLEVAMNTEAFF.

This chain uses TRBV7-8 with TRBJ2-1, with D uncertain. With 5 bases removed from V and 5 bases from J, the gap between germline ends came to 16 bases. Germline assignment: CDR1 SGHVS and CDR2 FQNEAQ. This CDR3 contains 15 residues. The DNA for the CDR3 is TGTGCCAGCAGCGGGCGAACCGGCCCTAACAATGAGCAGTTCTTC. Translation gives CASSGRTGPNNEQFF.

The CDR3 coding sequence is TGTGCCAGCAGCTTATCTTCCCCCAGGGCGGCCCTGACCGGGGAGCTGTTTTTT. It codes for CASSLSSPRAALTGELFF. The V call is TRBV12-1, the J call TRBJ2-2; the table names TRBD1, a call not compared with the DNA. TRBV12-1 is annotated as a pseudogene. The CDR3 sequence is 18 residues long.

Here the CDR3 DNA reads TGTGCCAGCAGTGAATCTTGGTCCCGGCCCATAGACACCATATATTTT. Protein sequence: CASSESWSRPIDTIYF. This chain connects TRBV6-1 to TRBJ1-3, with D unclear. V was trimmed by 2 bases and J by 8 bases, leaving 19 bases between them. CDR1 MNHNS and CDR2 SASEGT come from the germline V gene. The CDR3 is 16 amino acids.

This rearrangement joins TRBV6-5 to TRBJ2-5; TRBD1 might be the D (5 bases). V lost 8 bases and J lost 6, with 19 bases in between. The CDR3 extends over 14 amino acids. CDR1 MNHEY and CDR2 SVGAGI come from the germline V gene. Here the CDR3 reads CASQLGQQAKTQYF. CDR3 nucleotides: TGTGCCAGCCAACTCGGCCAACAGGCTAAGACCCAGTACTTC.

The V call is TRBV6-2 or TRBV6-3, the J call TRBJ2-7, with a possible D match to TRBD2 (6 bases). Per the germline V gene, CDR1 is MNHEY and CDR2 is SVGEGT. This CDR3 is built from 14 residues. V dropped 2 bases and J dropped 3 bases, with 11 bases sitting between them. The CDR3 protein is CASSYDGGIYEQYF. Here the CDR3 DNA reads TGTGCCAGCAGTTACGACGGCGGGATCTACGAGCAGTACTTC.

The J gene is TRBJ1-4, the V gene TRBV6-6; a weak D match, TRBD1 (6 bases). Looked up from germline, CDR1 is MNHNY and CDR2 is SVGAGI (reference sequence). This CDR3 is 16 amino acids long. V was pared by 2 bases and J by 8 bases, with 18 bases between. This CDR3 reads CASSYPNRAPREKLFF. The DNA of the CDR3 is TGTGCCAGCAGTTACCCCAACAGGGCCCCCAGAGAAAAACTGTTTTTT.

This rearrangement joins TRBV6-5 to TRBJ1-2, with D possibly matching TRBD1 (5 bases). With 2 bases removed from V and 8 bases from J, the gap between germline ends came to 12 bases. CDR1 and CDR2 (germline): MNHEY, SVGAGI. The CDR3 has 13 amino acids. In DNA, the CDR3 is TGTGCCAGCAGTTACCGAGACAGAGAGGGCTACACCTTC. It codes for CASSYRDREGYTF.

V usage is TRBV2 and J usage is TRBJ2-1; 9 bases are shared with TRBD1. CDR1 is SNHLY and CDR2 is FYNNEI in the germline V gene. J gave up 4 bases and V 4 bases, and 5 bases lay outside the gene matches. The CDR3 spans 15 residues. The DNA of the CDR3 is TGTGCCAGCAGTGGAGGGACAGGGAATTACAATGAGCAGTTCTTC. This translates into CASSGGTGNYNEQFF.

CDR3 in DNA: TGTGCCAGCAGGAAACAGGGGCCCTCCTCCTACGAGCAGTACTTC. Protein product: CASRKQGPSSYEQYF. The chain links TRBV28 to TRBJ2-7; 7 bases match TRBD1. The CDR3 length is 15 residues. Germline lookup yields CDR1 MDHEN and CDR2 SYDVKM. The V gene end was trimmed by 6 bases and the J gene end by 0 bases; junction bases not matched to a gene: 8.

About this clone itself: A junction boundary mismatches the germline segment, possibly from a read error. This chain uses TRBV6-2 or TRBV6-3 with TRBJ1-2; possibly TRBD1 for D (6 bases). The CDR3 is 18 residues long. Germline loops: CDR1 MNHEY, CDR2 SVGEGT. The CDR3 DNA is TGTGCCAGCGGTTACTTCCCACCGGGACAACCAGCGTCATATGGCTACACCTTC. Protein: CASGYFPPGQPASYGYTF.

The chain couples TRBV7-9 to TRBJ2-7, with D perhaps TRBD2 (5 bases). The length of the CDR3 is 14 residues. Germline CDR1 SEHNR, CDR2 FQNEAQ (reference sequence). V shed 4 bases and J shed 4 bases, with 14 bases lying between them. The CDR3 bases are TGTGCCAGCAGCTCCGGAGGTCCCCCTTACGAGCAGTACTTC. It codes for CASSSGGPPYEQYF.